The clone carrying this TCR beta chain has more than one count but fewer than ten. Germline CDR1 reads MDHEN; CDR2 reads SYDVKM. The CDR3 length is 13 residues. V lost 2 bases and J 3 bases, leaving 8 bases between the germline ends. Method: immunoSEQ multiplex PCR; TCRdb's copy keeps in-frame clones and lacks some. The sample has around 190,000 clones, 82% seen once; the top ten hold approximately 8%. The source of the sample is a study of blood T cell repertoires in COVID-19. The chain links TRBV28 to TRBJ2-7; possibly TRBD2 for D (5 bases). The sequencing input was peripheral blood. This TCR was recovered from a woman in her fifties or sixties with COVID-19, enrolled during active disease. The CDR3 region is CASSLGGIYEQYF. Written as DNA, the CDR3 is TGTGCCAGCAGTTTAGGAGGTATCTACGAGCAGTACTTC.